The next 2 T cell receptor beta chains were all read from a single sample in a study of post-analysis software for immune sequencing data. Study-level findings and limits: When patients were compared with controls, a handful of TRBV segments were more frequent, TRBV5-6, TRBV5-1 and TRBV20-1 among them.

Antigen specificity for these receptors is unknown. Carried by the TCR beta cDNA libraries were unique molecular identifiers. Via MiXCR, TCRdb re-called the PCR reads, giving one row per CDR3 protein. Of approximately 180,000 distinct CDR3 sequences in the sample, approximately 30% were seen once. Sample: blood. The receptors here all came from a girl aged 5-17 years with multiple sclerosis.

This clonotype was seen repeatedly, ten times or more. This rearrangement joins TRBV7-3 to TRBJ2-3; possibly TRBD2 for D (6 bases). Germline V CDR1 and CDR2: SGHTA, FQGTGA. V shed 2 bases and J shed 6 bases, with 9 bases lying between them. This CDR3 comprises 13 residues. Here the CDR3 reads CASSLPGVDTQYF. CDR3 in DNA: TGTGCCAGCAGCTTACCGGGGGTGGATACGCAGTATTTT.

This chain links TRBV5-6 with TRBJ1-1, with a weak D call TRBD1 (5 bases). CDR1 is SGHDT, CDR2 YYEEEE, per germline. V dropped 0 bases and J dropped 1 base, with 7 bases sitting between them. The CDR3 is 14 residues long. CDR3 DNA: TGTGCCAGCAGCTTGGGCGGGGGGAACACTGAAGCTTTCTTT. It specifies CASSLGGGNTEAFF.